The TCR beta chain described here comes from a study of spatial heterogeneity in lung cancer. Every individual TCR cDNA molecule carried its own unique molecular identifier, which allowed correction of PCR and sequencing errors. TCRdb re-analysed the 5' RACE reads in MiXCR, keeping a single row per CDR3 protein. Among 40,000 to 45,000 distinct CDR3 sequences listed, approximately 6.8% were seen once. As for time point: sample taken at primary tumor resection. Extraction of whole RNA from tumor, nontumor lung or frozen PBMC preceded unsorted sequencing. Trimming pared 4 bases from V and 1 base from J, leaving 13 bases between. The CDR3 contains 14 residues. The germline V gene encodes CDR1 SQVTM and CDR2 ANQGSEA. Whole-study results and caveats: At tumor resection, ubiquitous expanded TCRs were detected in blood more often than later.

Of note for this clonotype: No antigen is known for it.

The sample was PBMCs, taken at surgery. The receptor comes from a female donor with early-stage non-small cell lung cancer. The chain links TRBV29-1 to TRBJ1-1, with TRBD1 as a possible D gene (5 bases). CDR3 nucleotide sequence: TGCAGCGTTGGTAAGTCACAGGAGAACACTGAAGCTTTCTTT. Amino acid sequence: CSVGKSQENTEAFF.